This T cell receptor beta chain was recovered during a study of T cell responses to AZD1222 COVID-19 vaccine. Study-level points and caveats: Only a handful of AZD1222 recipients were seropositive at baseline. With dominance at 160-218 and 743-854, vaccine-associated CD4 TCRs spanned spike. Repertoires were sampled only after the peak T cell response.

Repertoires were generated with immunoSEQ multiplex PCR, while TCRdb's copy carries only in-frame clones and drops some. This repertoire shows over 150,000 clones, around nine tenths found once; its top ten account for approximately 10%. Notes on this clone: As yet, its antigen is unknown.

Trimming removed 5 bases from V and 8 bases from J; junction bases left unmatched: 9. The CDR3 sequence is 14 residues long. Germline lookup yields CDR1 GTSNPN and CDR2 SVGIG (reference sequence). This sequence joins TRBV30 and TRBJ2-6, with 7 nucleotides matching TRBD1. The sequenced sample was peripheral blood, obtained 28 days after the second AZD1222 dose. This TCR was sampled from an adult who received the AZD1222 COVID-19 vaccine. The CDR3 region has the DNA TGTGCCTGGCATCACAAACAGGGGACCAACGTCCTGACTTTC. Amino acid sequence: CAWHHKQGTNVLTF. Full variable domain (remainder filled in from reference TRBV30 and TRBJ2-6): SQTIHQWPATLVQPVGSPLSLECTVEGTSNPNLYWYRQAAGRGLQLLFYSVGIGQISSEVPQNLSASRPQDRQFILSSKKLLLSDSGFYLCAWHHKQGTNVLTFGAGSRLTVL.